The 4 T cell receptor beta chains given below trace back to one sample, sequenced in a study of Ad26.COV2.S vaccination and SARS-CoV-2 variants. The repertoire was sequenced with immunoSEQ multiplex PCR; TCRdb's copy has only in-frame clones and lacks some. The sample comprises roughly 330,000 clones, about 90% of which are singletons, and around 5.5% rests with the top ten. This sample's treatment: some 19 received Ad26.COV2.S at low or high dose, single or two shots; a few received placebo; per-sample allocation not given. At day 63 after the first vaccine or placebo injection, samples were drawn. This specimen was peripheral blood, taken in a trial of Ad26.COV2.S vaccine versus placebo. The receptor set was obtained from a person aged 18-65 years who received the Ad26.COV2.S COVID-19 vaccine or a placebo.

The V call is TRBV18, the J call TRBJ2-5; D could derive from TRBD1 or TRBD2 (5 bases each). V was cut by 2 bases and J by 4 bases, with 8 bases left in between. The CDR3 covers 13 residues. CDR1 and CDR2 (germline): KGHSH, LQKENI. This CDR3 is CASSPGTGETQYF. The CDR3 DNA follows: TGTGCCAGCTCACCAGGGACGGGAGAGACCCAGTACTTC.

The table lists this clone with a count of one. V is TRBV6-5 and J is TRBJ1-1; D unresolved. Per the germline V gene, CDR1 is MNHEY and CDR2 is SVGAGI. CDR3 length: 15 residues. Trimming took off 6 bases at V and 2 bases at J, with 16 bases between the two ends. The CDR3 region is CASSPRHLPNTEAFF. The DNA for the CDR3 is TGTGCCAGCAGCCCCCGACACCTACCAAACACTGAAGCTTTCTTT.

J is TRBJ1-6 and V is TRBV25-1; 10 bases agree with TRBD1. V shed 5 bases and J 13 bases; nucleotides not matched to a gene: 5. CDR3 length: 13 amino acids. Germline CDR1 reads MGHDK; CDR2 reads SYGVNS. CDR3 in amino acids: CASSRTGGSPLHF. The CDR3 DNA is TGTGCCAGCAGTAGGACAGGGGGTTCCCCCCTCCACTTT.

This chain uses TRBV28 with TRBJ1-5; D perhaps matches TRBD1 (6 bases). The CDR3 length is 16 residues. Germline V lookup: CDR1 MDHEN, CDR2 SYDVKM. The V end lost 3 bases, the J end lost 6 bases, and 18 bases lay between the germline ends. The CDR3 sequence: CASSFIKGGIGQPQHF. As DNA, the CDR3 is TGTGCCAGCAGTTTCATAAAAGGGGGAATCGGTCAGCCCCAGCATTTT.